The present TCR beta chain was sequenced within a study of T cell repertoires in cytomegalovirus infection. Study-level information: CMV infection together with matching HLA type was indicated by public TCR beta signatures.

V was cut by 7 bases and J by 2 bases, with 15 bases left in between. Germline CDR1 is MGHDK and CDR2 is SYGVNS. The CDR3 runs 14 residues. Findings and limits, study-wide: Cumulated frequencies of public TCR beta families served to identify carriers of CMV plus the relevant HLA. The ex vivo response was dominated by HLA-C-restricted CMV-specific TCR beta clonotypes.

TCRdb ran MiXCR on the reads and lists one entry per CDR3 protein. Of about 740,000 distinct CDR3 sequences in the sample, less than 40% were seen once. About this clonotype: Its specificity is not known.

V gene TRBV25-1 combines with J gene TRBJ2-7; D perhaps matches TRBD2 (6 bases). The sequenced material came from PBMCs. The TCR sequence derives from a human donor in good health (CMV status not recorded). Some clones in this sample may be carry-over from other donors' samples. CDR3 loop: CASKRRRGPYEQYF. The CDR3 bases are TGTGCCAGCAAGAGAAGGAGGGGTCCCTACGAGCAGTACTTC.